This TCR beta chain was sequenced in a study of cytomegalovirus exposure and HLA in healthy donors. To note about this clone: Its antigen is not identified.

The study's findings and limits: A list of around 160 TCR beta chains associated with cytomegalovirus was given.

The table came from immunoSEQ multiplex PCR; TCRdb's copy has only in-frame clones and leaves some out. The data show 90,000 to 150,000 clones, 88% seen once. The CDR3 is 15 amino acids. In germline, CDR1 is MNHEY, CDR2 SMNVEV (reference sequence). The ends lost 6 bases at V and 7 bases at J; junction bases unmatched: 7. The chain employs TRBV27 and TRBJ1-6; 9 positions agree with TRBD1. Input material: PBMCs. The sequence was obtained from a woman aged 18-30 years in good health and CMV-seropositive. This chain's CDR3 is CASSRQGGLNSPLHF. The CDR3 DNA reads TGTGCCAGCAGCCGACAGGGGGGACTAAATTCACCCCTCCACTTT.